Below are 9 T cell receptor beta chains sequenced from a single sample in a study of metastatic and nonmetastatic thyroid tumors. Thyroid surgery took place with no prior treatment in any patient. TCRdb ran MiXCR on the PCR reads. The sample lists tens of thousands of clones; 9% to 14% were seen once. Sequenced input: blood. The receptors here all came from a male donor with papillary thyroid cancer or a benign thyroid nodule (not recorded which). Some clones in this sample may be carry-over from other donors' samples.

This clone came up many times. Here the CDR3 DNA reads TGCAGTGCTAACGTAATCGACAGGGCGAACACTGAAGCTTTCTTT. Translated, it gives CSANVIDRANTEAFF. V usage is TRBV20-1 and J usage is TRBJ1-1; 7 positions agree with TRBD1. This CDR3 is built from 15 residues. V lost 4 bases, J lost 1 base, and 9 bases stayed unmatched. Germline CDR1 is DFQATT and CDR2 is SNEGSKA (reference sequence).

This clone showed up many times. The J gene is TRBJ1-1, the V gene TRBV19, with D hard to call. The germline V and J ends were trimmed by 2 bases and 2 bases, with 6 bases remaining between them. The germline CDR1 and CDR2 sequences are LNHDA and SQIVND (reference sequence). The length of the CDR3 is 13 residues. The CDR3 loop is CASSISLNTEAFF. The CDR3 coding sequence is TGTGCCAGTAGTATATCCCTTAACACTGAAGCTTTCTTT.

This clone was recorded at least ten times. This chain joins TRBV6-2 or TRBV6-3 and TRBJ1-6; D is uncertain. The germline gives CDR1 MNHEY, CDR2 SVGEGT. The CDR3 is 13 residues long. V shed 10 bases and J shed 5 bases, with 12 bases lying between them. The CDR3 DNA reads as TGTGCCACCCGGGAGGAGAATAATTCACCCCTCCACTTT. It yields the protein CATREENNSPLHF.

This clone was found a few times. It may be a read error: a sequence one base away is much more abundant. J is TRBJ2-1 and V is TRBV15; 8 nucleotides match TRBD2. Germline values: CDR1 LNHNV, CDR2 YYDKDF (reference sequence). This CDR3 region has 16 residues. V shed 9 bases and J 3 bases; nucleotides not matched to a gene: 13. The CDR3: CATAGGLSQDYNEQFF. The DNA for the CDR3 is TGTGCCACTGCGGGGGGCCTATCGCAAGACTACAATGAGCAGTTCTTC.

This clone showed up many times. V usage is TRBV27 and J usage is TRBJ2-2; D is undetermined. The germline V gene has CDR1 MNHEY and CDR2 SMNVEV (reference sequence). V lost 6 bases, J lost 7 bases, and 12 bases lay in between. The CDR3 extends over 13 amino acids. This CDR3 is CASSLGSHGELFF. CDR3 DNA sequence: TGTGCCAGCAGCCTCGGAAGCCACGGGGAGCTGTTTTTT.

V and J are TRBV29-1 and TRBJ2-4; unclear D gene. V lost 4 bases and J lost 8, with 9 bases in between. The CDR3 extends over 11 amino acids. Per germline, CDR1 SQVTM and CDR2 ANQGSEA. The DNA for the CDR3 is TGCAGCGTTGCTCCCGGCCACATTCAGTACTTC. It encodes CSVAPGHIQYF.

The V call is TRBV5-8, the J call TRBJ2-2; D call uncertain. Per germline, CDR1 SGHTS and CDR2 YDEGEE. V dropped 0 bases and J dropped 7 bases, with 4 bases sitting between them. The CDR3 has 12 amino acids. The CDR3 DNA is TGTGCCAGCAGCTTGGATGGCGGGGAGCTGTTTTTT. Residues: CASSLDGGELFF.

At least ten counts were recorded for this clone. CDR3 protein: CASSPAPEETQYF. Written as DNA, the CDR3 is TGTGCCAGCAGCCCAGCCCCGGAAGAGACCCAGTACTTC. The chain links TRBV11-2 to TRBJ2-5; D unresolved. This CDR3 spans 13 amino acids. Looked up from germline, CDR1 is SGHAT and CDR2 is FQNNGV. Trimming stripped 5 bases from V and 3 bases from J, with 10 bases between. The full variable domain, in which reference TRBV11-2 and TRBJ2-5 provide the parts outside the CDR3, is EAGVAQSPRYKIIEKRQSVAFWCNPISGHATLYWYQQILGQGPKLLIQFQNNGVVDDSQLPKDRFSAERLKGVDSTLKIQPAKLEDSAVYLCASSPAPEETQYFGPGTRLLVL.

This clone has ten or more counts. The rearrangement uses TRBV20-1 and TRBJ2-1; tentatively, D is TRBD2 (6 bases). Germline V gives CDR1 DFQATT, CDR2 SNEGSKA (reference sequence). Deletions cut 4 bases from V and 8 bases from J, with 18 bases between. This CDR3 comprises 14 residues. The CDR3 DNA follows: TGCAGTGCTATAGGCGGGGAGAGTGGGGATGAGCAGTTCTTC. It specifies CSAIGGESGDEQFF.